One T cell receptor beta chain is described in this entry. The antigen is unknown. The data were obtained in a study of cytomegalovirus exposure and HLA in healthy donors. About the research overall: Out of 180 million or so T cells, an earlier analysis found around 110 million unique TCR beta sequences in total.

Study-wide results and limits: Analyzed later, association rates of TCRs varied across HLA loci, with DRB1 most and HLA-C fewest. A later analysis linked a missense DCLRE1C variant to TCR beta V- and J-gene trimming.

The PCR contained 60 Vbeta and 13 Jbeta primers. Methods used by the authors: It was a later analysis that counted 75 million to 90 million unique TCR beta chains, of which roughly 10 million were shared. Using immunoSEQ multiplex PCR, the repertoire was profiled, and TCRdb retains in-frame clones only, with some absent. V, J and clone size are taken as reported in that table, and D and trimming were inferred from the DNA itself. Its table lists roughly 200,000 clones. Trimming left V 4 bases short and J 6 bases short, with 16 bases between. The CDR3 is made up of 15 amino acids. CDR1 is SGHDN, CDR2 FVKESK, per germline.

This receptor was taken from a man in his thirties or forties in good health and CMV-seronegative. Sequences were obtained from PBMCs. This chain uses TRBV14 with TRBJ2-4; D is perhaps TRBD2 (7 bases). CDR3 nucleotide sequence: TGTGCCAGCAGCCCCTGGGAGGGGGATTCAAACATTCAGTACTTC. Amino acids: CASSPWEGDSNIQYF.